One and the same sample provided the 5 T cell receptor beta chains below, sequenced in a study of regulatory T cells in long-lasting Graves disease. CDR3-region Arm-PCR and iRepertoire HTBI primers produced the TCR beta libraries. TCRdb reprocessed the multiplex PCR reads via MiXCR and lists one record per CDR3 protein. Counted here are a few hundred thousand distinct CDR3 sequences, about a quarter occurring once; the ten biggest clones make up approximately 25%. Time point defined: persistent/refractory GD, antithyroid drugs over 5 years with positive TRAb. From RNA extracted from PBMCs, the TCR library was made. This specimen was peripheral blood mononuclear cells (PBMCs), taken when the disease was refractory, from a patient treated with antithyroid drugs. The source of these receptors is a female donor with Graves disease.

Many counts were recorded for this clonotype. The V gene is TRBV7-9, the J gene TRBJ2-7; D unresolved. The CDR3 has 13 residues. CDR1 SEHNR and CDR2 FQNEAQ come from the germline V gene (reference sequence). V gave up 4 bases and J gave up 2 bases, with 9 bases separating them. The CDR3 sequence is CASSSYGPYEQYF. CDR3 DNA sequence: TGTGCCAGCAGCTCATACGGCCCCTACGAGCAGTACTTC.

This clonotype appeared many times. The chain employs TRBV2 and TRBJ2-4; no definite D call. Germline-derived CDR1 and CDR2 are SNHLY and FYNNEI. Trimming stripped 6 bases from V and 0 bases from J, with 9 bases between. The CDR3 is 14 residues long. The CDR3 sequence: CASSETLAKNIQYF. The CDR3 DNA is TGTGCCAGCAGCGAAACATTAGCCAAAAACATTCAGTACTTC.

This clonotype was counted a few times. The DNA for the CDR3 is TGTGCCAGCAGCGACTACAAGGTAGAACAAGAGACCCAGTACTTC. As protein: CASSDYKVEQETQYF. The chain combines TRBV5-6 with TRBJ2-5; possible D gene TRBD2, 5 bases. Trimming removed 4 bases from V and 2 bases from J, with 15 bases in between. CDR1 and CDR2 from the germline V gene are SGHDT and YYEEEE. This CDR3 is 15 amino acids long.

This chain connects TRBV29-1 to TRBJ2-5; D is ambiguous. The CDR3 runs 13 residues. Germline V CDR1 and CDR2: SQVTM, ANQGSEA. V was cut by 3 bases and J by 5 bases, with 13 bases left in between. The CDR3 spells CSVDGPLVETQYF. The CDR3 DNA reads TGCAGCGTTGACGGGCCTCTGGTCGAGACCCAGTACTTC.

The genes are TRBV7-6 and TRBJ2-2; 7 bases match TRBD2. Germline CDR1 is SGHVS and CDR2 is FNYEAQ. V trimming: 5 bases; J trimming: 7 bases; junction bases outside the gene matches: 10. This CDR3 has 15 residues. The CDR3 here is CASSVKGGSGGELFF. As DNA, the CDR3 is TGTGCCAGCAGCGTTAAGGGCGGGAGTGGCGGGGAGCTGTTTTTT.